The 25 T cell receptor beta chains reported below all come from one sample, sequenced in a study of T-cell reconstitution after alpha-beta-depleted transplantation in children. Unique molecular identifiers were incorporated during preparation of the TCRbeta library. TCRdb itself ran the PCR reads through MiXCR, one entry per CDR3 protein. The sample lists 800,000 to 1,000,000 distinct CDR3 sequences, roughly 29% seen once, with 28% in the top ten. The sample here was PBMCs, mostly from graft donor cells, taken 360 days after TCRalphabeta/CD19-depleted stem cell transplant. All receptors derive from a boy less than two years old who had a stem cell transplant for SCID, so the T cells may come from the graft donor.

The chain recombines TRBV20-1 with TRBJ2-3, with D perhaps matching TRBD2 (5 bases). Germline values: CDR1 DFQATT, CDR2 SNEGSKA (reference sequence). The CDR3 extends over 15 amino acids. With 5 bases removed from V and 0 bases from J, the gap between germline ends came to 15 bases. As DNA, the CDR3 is TGCAGTGCTGGGAGAGGGCCGTTAAGCACAGATACGCAGTATTTT. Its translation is CSAGRGPLSTDTQYF.

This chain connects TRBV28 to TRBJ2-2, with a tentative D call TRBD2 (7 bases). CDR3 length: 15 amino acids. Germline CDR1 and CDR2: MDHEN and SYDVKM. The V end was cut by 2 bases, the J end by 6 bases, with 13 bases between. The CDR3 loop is CASSLTGGRPGELFF. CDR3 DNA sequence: TGTGCCAGCAGTTTAACGGGGGGCCGACCCGGGGAGCTGTTTTTT.

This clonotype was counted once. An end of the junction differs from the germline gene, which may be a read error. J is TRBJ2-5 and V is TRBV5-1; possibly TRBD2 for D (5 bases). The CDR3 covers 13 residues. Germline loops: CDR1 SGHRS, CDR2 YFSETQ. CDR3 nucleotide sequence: TGCGCCAGCAGCTTGGGTAATGGGGAGACCGAGTACTTC. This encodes CASSLGNGETEYF.

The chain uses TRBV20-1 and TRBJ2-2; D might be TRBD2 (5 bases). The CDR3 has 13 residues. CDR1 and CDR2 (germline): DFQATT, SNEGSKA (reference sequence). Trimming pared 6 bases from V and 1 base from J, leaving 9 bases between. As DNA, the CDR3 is TGCAGTGCCAGAACTAGGAACACCGGGGAGCTGTTTTTT. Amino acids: CSARTRNTGELFF.

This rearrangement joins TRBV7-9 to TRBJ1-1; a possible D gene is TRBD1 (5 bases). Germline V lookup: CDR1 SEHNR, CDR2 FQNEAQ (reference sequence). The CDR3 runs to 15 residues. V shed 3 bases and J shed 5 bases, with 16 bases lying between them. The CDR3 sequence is CASSLKGTGGTEAFF. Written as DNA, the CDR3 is TGTGCCAGCAGCTTGAAGGGAACGGGGGGAACTGAAGCTTTCTTT.

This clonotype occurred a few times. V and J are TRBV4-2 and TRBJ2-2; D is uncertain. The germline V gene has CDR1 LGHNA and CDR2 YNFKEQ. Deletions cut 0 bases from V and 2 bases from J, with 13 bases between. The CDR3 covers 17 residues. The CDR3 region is CASSQDRTQENTGELFF. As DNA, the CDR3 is TGTGCCAGCAGCCAAGATCGGACCCAGGAAAACACCGGGGAGCTGTTTTTT.

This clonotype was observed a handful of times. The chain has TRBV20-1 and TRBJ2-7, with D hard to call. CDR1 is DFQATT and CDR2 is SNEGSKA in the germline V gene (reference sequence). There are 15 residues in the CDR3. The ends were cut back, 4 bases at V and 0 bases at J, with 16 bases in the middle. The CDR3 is CSAIPVGSLSYEQYF. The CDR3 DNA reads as TGCAGTGCTATACCTGTGGGTTCCCTCTCCTACGAGCAGTACTTC.

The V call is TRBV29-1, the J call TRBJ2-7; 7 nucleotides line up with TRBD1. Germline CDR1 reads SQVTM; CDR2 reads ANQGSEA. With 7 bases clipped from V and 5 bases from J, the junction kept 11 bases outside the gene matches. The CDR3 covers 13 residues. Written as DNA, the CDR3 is TGCAGCGGGTGTTCAGGGGGTAGGAACGAGCAGTACTTC. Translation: CSGCSGGRNEQYF.

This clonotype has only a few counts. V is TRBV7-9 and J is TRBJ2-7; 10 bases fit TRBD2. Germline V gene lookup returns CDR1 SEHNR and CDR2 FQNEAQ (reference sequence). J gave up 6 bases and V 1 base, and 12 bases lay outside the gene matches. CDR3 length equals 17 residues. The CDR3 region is CASSLEVLASGGGEQYF. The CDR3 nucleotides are TGTGCCAGCAGCTTAGAGGTTTTGGCTAGCGGGGGCGGCGAGCAGTACTTC.

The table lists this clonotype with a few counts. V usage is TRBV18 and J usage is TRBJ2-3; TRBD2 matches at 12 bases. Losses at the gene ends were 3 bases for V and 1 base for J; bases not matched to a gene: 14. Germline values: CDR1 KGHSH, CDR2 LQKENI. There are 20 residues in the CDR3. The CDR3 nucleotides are TGTGCCAGCTCACCCTCCCCGGGACTAGCGGGTCCGTATGGCACAGATACGCAGTATTTT. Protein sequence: CASSPSPGLAGPYGTDTQYF.

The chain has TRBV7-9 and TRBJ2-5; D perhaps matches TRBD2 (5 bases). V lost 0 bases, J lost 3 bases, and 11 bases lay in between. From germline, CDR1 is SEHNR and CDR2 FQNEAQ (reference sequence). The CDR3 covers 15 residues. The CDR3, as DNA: TGTGCCAGCAGCTTAGCACTCGGGATGAAAGAGACCCAGTACTTC. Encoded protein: CASSLALGMKETQYF.

CDR3 DNA: TGTGCCACCAGTGGAAGAGGGGACCCCTATGGCTACACCTTC. Encoded protein: CATSGRGDPYGYTF. The V gene is TRBV24-1, the J gene TRBJ1-2; D might be TRBD1 (5 bases). The V gene lost 5 bases and the J gene lost 4 bases, with 13 bases spanning the gap. This CDR3 has 14 residues. Germline loops: CDR1 KGHDR, CDR2 SFDVKD.

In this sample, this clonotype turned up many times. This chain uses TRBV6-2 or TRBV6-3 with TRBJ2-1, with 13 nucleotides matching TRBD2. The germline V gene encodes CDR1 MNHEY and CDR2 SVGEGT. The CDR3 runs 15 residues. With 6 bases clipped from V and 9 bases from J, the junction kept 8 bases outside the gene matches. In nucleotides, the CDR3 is TGTGCCAGCAGCCCAACTAGCGGGGGGGCCACTGAGCAGTTCTTC. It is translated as CASSPTSGGATEQFF.

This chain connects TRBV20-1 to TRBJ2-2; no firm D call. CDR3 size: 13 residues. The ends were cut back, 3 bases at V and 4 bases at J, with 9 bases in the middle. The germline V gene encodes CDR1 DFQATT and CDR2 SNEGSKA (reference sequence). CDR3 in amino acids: CSASLLATGELFF. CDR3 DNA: TGCAGTGCTAGTCTCCTTGCCACCGGGGAGCTGTTTTTT.

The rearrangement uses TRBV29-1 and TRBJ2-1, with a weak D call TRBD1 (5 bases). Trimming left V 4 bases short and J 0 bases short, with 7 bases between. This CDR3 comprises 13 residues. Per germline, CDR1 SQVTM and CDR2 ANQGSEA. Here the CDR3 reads CSVGTNSYNEQFF. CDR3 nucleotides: TGCAGCGTTGGGACAAACTCCTACAATGAGCAGTTCTTC.

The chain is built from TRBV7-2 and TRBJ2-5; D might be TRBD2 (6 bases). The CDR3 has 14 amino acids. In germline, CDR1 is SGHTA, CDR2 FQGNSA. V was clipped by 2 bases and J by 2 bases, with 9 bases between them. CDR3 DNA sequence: TGTGCCAGCAGCTTATTGCGGGGTCAAGAGACCCAGTACTTC. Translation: CASSLLRGQETQYF. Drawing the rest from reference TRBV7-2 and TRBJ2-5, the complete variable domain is GAGVSQSPSNKVTEKGKDVELRCDPISGHTALYWYRQSLGQGLEFLIYFQGNSAPDKSGLPSDRFSAERTGGSVSTLTIQRTQQEDSAVYLCASSLLRGQETQYFGPGTRLLVL.

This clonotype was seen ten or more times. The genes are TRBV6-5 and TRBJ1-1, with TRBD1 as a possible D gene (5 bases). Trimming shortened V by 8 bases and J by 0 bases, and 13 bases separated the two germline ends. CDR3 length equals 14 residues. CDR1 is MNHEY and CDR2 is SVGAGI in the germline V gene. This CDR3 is CASRIRGVNTEAFF. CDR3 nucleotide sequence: TGTGCCAGCCGAATAAGGGGTGTGAACACTGAAGCTTTCTTT.

CDR3 bases: TGCGCCAGCAGCTTGGAGCCAGTCTATGGCTACACCTTC. This codes for CASSLEPVYGYTF. The V gene is TRBV5-1, the J gene TRBJ1-2; D gene uncertain. V lost 0 bases, J lost 4 bases, and 7 bases lay in between. Germline CDR1 is SGHRS and CDR2 is YFSETQ. The CDR3 length is 13 residues.

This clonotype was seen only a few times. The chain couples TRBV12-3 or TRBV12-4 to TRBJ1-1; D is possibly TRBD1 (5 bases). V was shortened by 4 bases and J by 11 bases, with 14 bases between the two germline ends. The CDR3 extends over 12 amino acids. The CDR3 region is CASSYIRVRAFF. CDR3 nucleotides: TGTGCCAGCAGTTACATCAGGGTGCGCGCTTTCTTT.

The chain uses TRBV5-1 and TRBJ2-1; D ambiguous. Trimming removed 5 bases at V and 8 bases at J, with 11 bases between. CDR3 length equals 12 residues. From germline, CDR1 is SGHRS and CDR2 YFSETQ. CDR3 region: CASRRLDDEQFF. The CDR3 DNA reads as TGCGCCAGCAGAAGGTTGGACGATGAGCAGTTCTTC. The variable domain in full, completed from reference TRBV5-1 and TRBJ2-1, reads KAGVTQTPRYLIKTRGQQVTLSCSPISGHRSVSWYQQTPGQGLQFLFEYFSETQRNKGNFPGRFSGRQFSNSRSEMNVSTLELGDSALYLCASRRLDDEQFFGPGTRLTVL.

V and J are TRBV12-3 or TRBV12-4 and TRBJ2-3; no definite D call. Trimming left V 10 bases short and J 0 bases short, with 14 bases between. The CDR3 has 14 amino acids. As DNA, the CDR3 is TGTGCCACCACCTCATTCGGGAGCACAGATACGCAGTATTTT. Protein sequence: CATTSFGSTDTQYF.

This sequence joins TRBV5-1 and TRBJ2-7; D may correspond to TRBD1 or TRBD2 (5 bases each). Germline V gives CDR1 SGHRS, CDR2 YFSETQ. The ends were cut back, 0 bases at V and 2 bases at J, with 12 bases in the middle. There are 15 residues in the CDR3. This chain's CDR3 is CASSLALRGPYEQYF. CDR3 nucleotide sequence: TGCGCCAGCAGCTTGGCTCTCCGGGGCCCCTACGAGCAGTACTTC.

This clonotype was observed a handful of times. The CDR3 protein is CSAHVPPAGLYNEQFF. The CDR3 DNA sequence: TGCAGTGCTCATGTTCCACCAGCGGGTCTCTACAATGAGCAGTTCTTC. The J gene is TRBJ2-1, the V gene TRBV20-1, with D possibly being TRBD2 (6 bases). V was trimmed by 5 bases and J by 3 bases, leaving 20 bases between them. The germline V gene has CDR1 DFQATT and CDR2 SNEGSKA (reference sequence). This CDR3 has 16 residues.

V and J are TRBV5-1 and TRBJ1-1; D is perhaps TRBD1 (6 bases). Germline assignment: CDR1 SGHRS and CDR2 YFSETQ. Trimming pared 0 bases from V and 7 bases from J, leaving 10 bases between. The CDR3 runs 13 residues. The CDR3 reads CASSLGQEFEAFF. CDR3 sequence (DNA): TGCGCCAGCAGCTTGGGACAGGAGTTTGAAGCTTTCTTT.

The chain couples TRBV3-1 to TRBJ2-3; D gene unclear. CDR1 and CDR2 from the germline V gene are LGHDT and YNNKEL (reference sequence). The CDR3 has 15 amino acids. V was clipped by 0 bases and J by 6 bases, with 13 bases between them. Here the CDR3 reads CASSQDRWGMDTQYF. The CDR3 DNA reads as TGTGCCAGCAGCCAAGACCGCTGGGGTATGGATACGCAGTATTTT.